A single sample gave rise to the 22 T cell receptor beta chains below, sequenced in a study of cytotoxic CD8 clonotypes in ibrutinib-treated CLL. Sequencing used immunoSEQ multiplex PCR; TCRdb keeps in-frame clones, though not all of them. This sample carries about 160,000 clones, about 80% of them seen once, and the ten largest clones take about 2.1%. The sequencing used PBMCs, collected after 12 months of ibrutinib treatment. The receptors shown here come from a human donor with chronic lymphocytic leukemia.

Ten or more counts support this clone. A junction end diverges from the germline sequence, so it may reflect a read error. The DNA of the CDR3 is TGTGCCAGCAGTGAAGGATCTGCCGGTGGAACGGAGCATTACTTC. This gives the protein CASSEGSAGGTEHYF. The chain carries TRBV6-1 and TRBJ2-7; D call uncertain. CDR1 is MNHNS and CDR2 is SASEGT in the germline V gene. The CDR3 has 15 amino acids.

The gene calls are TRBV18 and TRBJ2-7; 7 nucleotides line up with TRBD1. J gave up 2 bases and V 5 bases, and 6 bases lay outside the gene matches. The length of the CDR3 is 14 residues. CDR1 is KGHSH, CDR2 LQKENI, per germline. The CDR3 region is CASSDRDRTYEQYF. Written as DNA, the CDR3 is TGTGCCAGCTCAGACCGGGACAGAACCTACGAGCAGTACTTC.

The CDR3 coding sequence is TGCGCCAGCAGCTTGGTAGAGGGTCCGACCGGCTACACCTTC. Translation gives CASSLVEGPTGYTF. The V gene is TRBV5-1, the J gene TRBJ1-2; D not resolved. Germline V gene data show CDR1 as SGHRS and CDR2 as YFSETQ. The CDR3 length is 14 residues. The ends were cut back, 0 bases at V and 8 bases at J, with 14 bases in the middle.

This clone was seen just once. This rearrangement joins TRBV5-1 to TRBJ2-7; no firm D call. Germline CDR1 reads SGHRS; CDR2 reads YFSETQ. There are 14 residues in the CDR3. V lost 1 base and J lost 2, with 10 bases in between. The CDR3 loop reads CASSLNVGAYEQYF. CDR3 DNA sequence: TGCGCCAGCAGCTTGAATGTCGGAGCCTACGAGCAGTACTTC.

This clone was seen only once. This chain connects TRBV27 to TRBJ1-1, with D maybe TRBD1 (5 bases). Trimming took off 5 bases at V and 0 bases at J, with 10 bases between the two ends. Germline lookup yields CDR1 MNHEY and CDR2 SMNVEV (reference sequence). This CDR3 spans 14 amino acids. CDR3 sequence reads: CASSSRQMNTEAFF. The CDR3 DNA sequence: TGTGCCAGCAGTAGCCGACAGATGAACACTGAAGCTTTCTTT.

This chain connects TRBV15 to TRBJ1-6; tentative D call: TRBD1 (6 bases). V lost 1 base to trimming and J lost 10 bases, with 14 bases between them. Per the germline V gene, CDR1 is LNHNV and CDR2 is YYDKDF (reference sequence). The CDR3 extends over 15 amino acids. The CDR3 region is CATSRVKAGESPLHF. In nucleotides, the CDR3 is TGTGCCACCAGCAGAGTAAAGGCAGGGGAGTCACCCCTCCACTTT.

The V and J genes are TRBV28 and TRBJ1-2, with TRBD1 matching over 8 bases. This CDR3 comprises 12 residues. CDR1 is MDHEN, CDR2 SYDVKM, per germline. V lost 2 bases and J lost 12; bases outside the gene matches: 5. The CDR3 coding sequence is TGTGCCAGCAGTTTAGGACAGGGAAGGGACACCTTC. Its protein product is CASSLGQGRDTF.

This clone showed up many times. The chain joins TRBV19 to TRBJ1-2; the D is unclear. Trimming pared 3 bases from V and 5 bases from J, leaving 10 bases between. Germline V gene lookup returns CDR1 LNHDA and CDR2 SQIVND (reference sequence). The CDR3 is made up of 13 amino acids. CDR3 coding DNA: TGTGCCAGTAGTATTGGGTCTCCATATGGCTACACCTTC. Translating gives CASSIGSPYGYTF.

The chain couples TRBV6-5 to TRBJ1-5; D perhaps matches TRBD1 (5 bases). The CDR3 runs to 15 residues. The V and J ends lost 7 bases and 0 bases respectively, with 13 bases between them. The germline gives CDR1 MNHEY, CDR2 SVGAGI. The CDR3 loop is CASMQRGYSNQPQHF. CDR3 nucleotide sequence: TGTGCCAGCATGCAGAGGGGATATAGCAATCAGCCCCAGCATTTT.

CDR3 loop: CASSFGGARGYGYTF. DNA of the CDR3: TGTGCCAGCAGTTTCGGGGGGGCGCGAGGCTATGGCTACACCTTC. The chain employs TRBV28 and TRBJ1-2, with D possibly TRBD1 on 6 matching bases. V shed 3 bases and J shed 4 bases, with 15 bases lying between them. The germline V gene encodes CDR1 MDHEN and CDR2 SYDVKM. This CDR3 contains 15 residues.

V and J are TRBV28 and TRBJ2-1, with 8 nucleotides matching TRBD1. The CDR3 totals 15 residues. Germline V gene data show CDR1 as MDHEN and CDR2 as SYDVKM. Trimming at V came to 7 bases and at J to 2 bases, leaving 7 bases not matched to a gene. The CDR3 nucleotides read TGTGCCAGCAAACCCGGGACAGGACCCTACAATGAGCAGTTCTTC. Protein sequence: CASKPGTGPYNEQFF.

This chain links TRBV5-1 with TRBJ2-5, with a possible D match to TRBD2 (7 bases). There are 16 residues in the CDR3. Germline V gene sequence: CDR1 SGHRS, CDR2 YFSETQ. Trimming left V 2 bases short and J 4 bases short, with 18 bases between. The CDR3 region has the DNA TGCGCCAGCAGCTTAGGGGGGGAGATCCCAGGAGAGACCCAGTACTTC. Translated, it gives CASSLGGEIPGETQYF.

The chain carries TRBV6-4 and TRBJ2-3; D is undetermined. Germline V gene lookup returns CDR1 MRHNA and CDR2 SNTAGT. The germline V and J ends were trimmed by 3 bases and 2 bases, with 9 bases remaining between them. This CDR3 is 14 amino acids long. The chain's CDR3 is CASSEQASTDTQYF. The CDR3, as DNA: TGTGCCAGCAGTGAGCAGGCCTCCACAGATACGCAGTATTTT.

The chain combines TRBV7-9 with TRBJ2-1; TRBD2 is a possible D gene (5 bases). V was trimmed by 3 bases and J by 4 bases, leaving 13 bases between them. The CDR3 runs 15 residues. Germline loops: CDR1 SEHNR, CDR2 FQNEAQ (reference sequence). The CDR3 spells CASSFDGLRYNEQFF. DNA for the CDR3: TGTGCCAGCAGCTTCGATGGACTCAGGTACAATGAGCAGTTCTTC.

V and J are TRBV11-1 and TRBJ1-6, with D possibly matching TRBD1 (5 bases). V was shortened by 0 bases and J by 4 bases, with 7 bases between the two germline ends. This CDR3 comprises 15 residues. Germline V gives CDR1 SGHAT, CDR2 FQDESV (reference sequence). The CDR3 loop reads CASSLAGVYNSPLHF. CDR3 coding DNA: TGTGCCAGCAGCTTAGCGGGGGTTTATAATTCACCCCTCCACTTT.

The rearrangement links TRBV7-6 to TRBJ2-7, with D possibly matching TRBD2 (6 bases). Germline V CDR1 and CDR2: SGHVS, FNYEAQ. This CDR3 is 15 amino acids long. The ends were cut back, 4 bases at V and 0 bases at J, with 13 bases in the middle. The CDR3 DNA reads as TGTGCCAGCAGCTCTCGGGACTTAAGCTCCTACGAGCAGTACTTC. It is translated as CASSSRDLSSYEQYF.

CDR3 nucleotide sequence: TGTGCCAGCAGCCCCGGCGGAGGGGGATACGAGCAGTACTTC. Translating it yields CASSPGGGGYEQYF. The chain couples TRBV7-3 to TRBJ2-7; the D call may be TRBD1 or TRBD2 (6 bases each). V was trimmed by 5 bases and J by 4 bases, leaving 15 bases between them. CDR3 length: 14 amino acids. Germline V lookup: CDR1 SGHTA, CDR2 FQGTGA. Full variable domain (rest looked up from reference TRBV7-3 and TRBJ2-7): GAGVSQTPSNKVTEKGKYVELRCDPISGHTALYWYRQSLGQGPEFLIYFQGTGAADDSGLPNDRFFAVRPEGSVSTLKIQRTERGDSAVYLCASSPGGGGYEQYFGPGTRLTVT.

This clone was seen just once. The CDR3 spells CASSISVNTGELFF. The CDR3 coding sequence is TGTGCCAGTAGTATTTCGGTGAACACCGGGGAGCTGTTTTTT. The chain carries TRBV19 and TRBJ2-2; D gene ambiguous. Germline assignment: CDR1 LNHDA and CDR2 SQIVND (reference sequence). Trimming stripped 3 bases from V and 1 base from J, with 6 bases between. The length of the CDR3 is 14 residues. Full variable domain (missing parts from reference TRBV19 and TRBJ2-2): DGGITQSPKYLFRKEGQNVTLSCEQNLNHDAMYWYRQDPGQGLRLIYYSQIVNDFQKGDIAEGYSVSREKKESFPLTVTSAQKNPTAFYLCASSISVNTGELFFGEGSRLTVL.

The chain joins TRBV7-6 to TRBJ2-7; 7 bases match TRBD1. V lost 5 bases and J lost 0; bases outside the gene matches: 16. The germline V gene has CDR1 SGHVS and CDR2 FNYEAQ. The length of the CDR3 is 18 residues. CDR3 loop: CASSSPGQTTSSSYEQYF. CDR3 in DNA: TGTGCCAGCAGCAGTCCGGGACAGACGACTTCCAGCTCCTACGAGCAGTACTTC.

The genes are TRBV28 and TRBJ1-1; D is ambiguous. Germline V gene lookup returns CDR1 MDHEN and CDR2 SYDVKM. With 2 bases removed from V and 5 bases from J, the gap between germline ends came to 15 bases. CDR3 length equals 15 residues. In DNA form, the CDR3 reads TGTGCCAGCAGTTTAGGCAGGCTTCCCCGGACTGAAGCTTTCTTT. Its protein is CASSLGRLPRTEAFF.

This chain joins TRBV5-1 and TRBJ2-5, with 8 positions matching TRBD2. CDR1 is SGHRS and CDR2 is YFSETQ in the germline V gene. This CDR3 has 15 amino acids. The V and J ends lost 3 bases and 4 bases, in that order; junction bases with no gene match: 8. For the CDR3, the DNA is TGCGCCAGCAGCTCACGGGGGGGGCCCGCAGAGACCCAGTACTTC. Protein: CASSSRGGPAETQYF.

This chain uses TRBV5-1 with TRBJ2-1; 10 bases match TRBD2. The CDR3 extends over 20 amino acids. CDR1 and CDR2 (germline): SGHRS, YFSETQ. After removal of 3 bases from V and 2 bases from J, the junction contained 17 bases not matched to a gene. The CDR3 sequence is CASSSPRGPSGSGPYNEQFF. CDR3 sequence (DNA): TGCGCCAGCAGCTCCCCCCGGGGGCCTAGCGGGAGCGGGCCCTACAATGAGCAGTTCTTC.